This TCR beta chain was found in a study of T cell repertoires in cytomegalovirus infection. Whole-study context: As its CMV epitopes, the study selected recently identified HLA-C-restricted and well-studied HLA-B-restricted targets. Indications of both CMV infection and matching HLA type were provided by public TCR beta signatures.

In TCRdb, the reads were re-called with MiXCR into one record per CDR3 protein. The sample yields about 85,000 distinct CDR3 sequences, approximately 46% seen once. General study points: Cumulative frequency (of public TCR beta family members) identified carriers of CMV plus the relevant HLA.

The CDR3 contains 12 residues. V was clipped by 7 bases and J by 1 base, with 10 bases between them. Germline loops: CDR1 SQVTM, CDR2 ANQGSEA. Regarding this clonotype: The antigen remains unidentified.

The sequence was collected from a human donor in good health (CMV status not recorded). Some clones in this sample may be carry-over from other donors' samples. This chain uses TRBV29-1 with TRBJ1-2; no definite D call. The sequences come from CD8+ T cells from cultured PBMCs, collected from culture after CMV antigen stimulation. DNA of the CDR3: TGCAGCGCTTTACAGTATAACTATGGCTACACCTTC. The encoded protein is CSALQYNYGYTF. Full variable domain (remainder filled in from reference TRBV29-1 and TRBJ1-2): SAVISQKPSRDICQRGTSLTIQCQVDSQVTMMFWYRQQPGQSLTLIATANQGSEATYESGFVIDKFPISRPNLTFSTLTVSNMSPEDSSIYLCSALQYNYGYTFGSGTRLTVV.